This TCR beta chain was recovered during a study of T cell responses to AZD1222 COVID-19 vaccine. The study, taken as a whole, reports: Unmutated variant regions are reportedly targeted by nearly half of spike-specific TCRs.

V lost 1 base, J lost 2 bases, and 9 bases lay in between. CDR3 length: 15 residues. Germline loops: CDR1 SGHTA, CDR2 FQGNSA. Measured with immunoSEQ multiplex PCR; TCRdb has only the in-frame clones, and not every one. Here the sample spans 120,000 to 150,000 clones, roughly 87% being singletons. A remark on this clone: What it binds is not known.

Sequencing used peripheral blood, obtained 28 days after the second dose of the MenACWY control vaccine. This sequence originates from an adult who received the MenACWY meningococcal vaccine as a control. The J gene is TRBJ1-5, the V gene TRBV7-2; D perhaps matches TRBD1 (6 bases). In DNA, the CDR3 is TGTGCCAGCAGCTTAGGAGGGGGTGGCAATCAGCCCCAGCATTTT. Its translation is CASSLGGGGNQPQHF.